Listed below are T cell receptor beta chains from one sample, sequenced in a study of shared clonotypes between healthy human individuals. Assay used: immunoSEQ multiplex PCR; TCRdb lists only in-frame clones, some missing. The sample carries 2 million to 3 million clones, approximately 93% recorded once. Source material: naive CD4+ T cells from PBMCs. All receptors derive from a man younger than 30 in good health. Some clones in this sample may be carry-over from other donors' samples. Each CDR3 is given with its conserved first and last residue. The order of the fields is V gene, D gene, J gene, clone size, CDR3 DNA, CDR3 protein. The D gene is left open where the match is weak. Only part of the rows carry a size: once, few, many, or a class if the clone is expanded.

TRBV9	-	TRBJ2-7	-	TGTGCCAGCAGCCCCACAGGGCAAGCATACGAGCAGTACTTC	CASSPTGQAYEQYF
TRBV6-1	-	TRBJ1-2	-	TGTGCCAGCAGTGAAATTTCGGCGGTCTATGGCTATACCTTC	CASSEISAVYGYTF
TRBV5-1	-	TRBJ2-2	-	TGCGCCAGCTCAGAGTTCGCGAACACCGGGGAGCTGTTTTTT	CASSEFANTGELFF
TRBV9	-	TRBJ2-2	-	TGTGCCAGCAGCGCCACCCCGGGGGCGAACACCGGGGAGCTGTTTTTT	CASSATPGANTGELFF
TRBV7-3	-	TRBJ1-1	once	TGTGCCAGCAGCTTAATGGCAGGTGGGGAAGCTTTCTTT	CASSLMAGGEAFF
TRBV11-1	-	TRBJ2-2	-	TGTGCCAGCAGCCAAGGCAGGGGCGGCGGGGAGCTGTTTTTT	CASSQGRGGGELFF
TRBV10-3	-	TRBJ2-6	-	TGTGCCATCAGCTATCCCCACAGGGCATCTGGGGCCAACGTCCTGACTTTC	CAISYPHRASGANVLTF
TRBV4-2	-	TRBJ1-5	-	TGTGCCAGCAGCCAAGAGCGGTGGGTGGCCCAGCATTTT	CASSQERWVAQHF
TRBV6-6	-	TRBJ2-1	-	TGTGCCACCCTGCGGGACTCAGGCTCCTACAATGAGCAGTTCTTC	CATLRDSGSYNEQFF
TRBV5-1	-	TRBJ1-2	-	TGCGCCAGCAGCTTCCGGGACCTGAACTATGGCTACACCTTC	CASSFRDLNYGYTF
TRBV5-6	-	TRBJ2-3	-	TGTGCCAGCAGCCAGAACACAGATACGCAGTATTTT	CASSQNTDTQYF
TRBV5-1	-	TRBJ1-3	-	TGCGCCAGCAGCCCGGTTGGAGGGTTCTCTGGAAACACCATATATTTT	CASSPVGGFSGNTIYF
TRBV7-7	-	TRBJ2-1	-	TGTGCCAGCAGCTCGGGGACTCTCAATGAGCAGTTCTTC	CASSSGTLNEQFF
TRBV28	-	TRBJ1-1	-	TGTGCCAGCAGTTTCCCGTGGATGATGAACACTGAAGCTTTCTTT	CASSFPWMMNTEAFF
TRBV6-6	-	TRBJ1-2	-	TGTGCCAGCAGTTACATGGGAGGGGTCGATGGCTACACCTTC	CASSYMGGVDGYTF
TRBV2	TRBD1	TRBJ1-2	-	TGTGCCAGCAGCCCGGACAGGGGTAACTATGGCTACACCTTC	CASSPDRGNYGYTF
TRBV7-3	-	TRBJ1-4	-	TGTGCCAGCAGCCCAATCCCCGTGGGGAATAATGAAAAACTGTTTTTT	CASSPIPVGNNEKLFF
TRBV6-1	-	TRBJ2-2	-	TGTGCCAGCAGTATCGGTTCTTGGAGGGAGCTGTTTTTT	CASSIGSWRELFF
TRBV7-9	-	TRBJ1-1	once	TGTGCCAGCAGCTTAGCAGGGACAACTAGGCTCACTGAAGCTTTCTTT	CASSLAGTTRLTEAFF
TRBV9	TRBD1	TRBJ1-1	few	TGTGCCAGCAGCGCACAGGGGGACACTGAAGCTTTCTTT	CASSAQGDTEAFF
TRBV5-6	-	TRBJ1-3	-	TGTGCCAGCACACCCTGGGGATCCTTATCTGGAAACACCATATATTTT	CASTPWGSLSGNTIYF
TRBV5-1	TRBD1	TRBJ2-7	-	TGCGCCAGCGGTTCTCCTAGAGGGGGCCCCTACGAGCAGTACTTC	CASGSPRGGPYEQYF